This TCR beta chain is drawn from a study of beta chain features in type 1 diabetes listed by TCRdb under 2018. The study in broad terms: Patients and healthy donors did not differ in mean age, gender distribution, total cell number or subset yield. Regulatory and stem cell-like memory subsets were isolated from only 8 patients and about eight healthy donors, whereas naive and central memory subsets came from all 30 or so donors. In the study, TCRB repertoires of sorted circulating CD4+ T cell subsets from recently diagnosed type 1 diabetes patients were compared with those of matched healthy donors. Across all samples, almost 110 million sorted cells were examined, and cell number per subset correlated strongly with RNA yield.

Study-wide findings and limitations: PCR might favor shorter templates, but patient and control samples were amplified and corrected together, so any skew would affect both groups equally. Naive, central memory and regulatory TCRB repertoires appeared more similar among patients than among healthy donors. Only small numbers of individuals were included in the HLA sub-analyses, which left unresolved whether HLA type had any influence on TCRB rearrangement. A moderate but significant shortening of TCRB CDR3 length was observed in type 1 diabetes patients in all four CD4+ subsets. Because cDNA was sequenced instead of genomic DNA, activated cells with high expression could be over-represented, although the groups did not differ in activation or CD3 levels. At VDJ recombination sites, type 1 diabetes patients had fewer insertions and more deleted nucleotides, which implies abnormalities in thymic rearrangement.

All of the isolated RNA was reverse transcribed with the High Capacity cDNA Reverse Transcription Kit, so expressed TCRB transcripts were sequenced. Deep immunoSEQ sequencing was applied to naive, central memory and regulatory T cell samples, giving an average of roughly 3.5 million total reads per sample. Sorted cells were lysed in RLT buffer, and RNA was extracted using DNase-treated RNeasy Micro or Mini kits according to cell number. Each cell subset was processed on its own to prevent cross-contamination, while patient and healthy donor samples were processed together. The immunoSEQ multiplex PCR was used to amplify TCRB sequences from cDNA, yielding 87-bp fragments that span the CDR3 region. Sequencing of the amplicons was performed on the Illumina HiSeq platform. Turning to the authors' computational methods: PCR bias was corrected computationally using synthetic template baselines, and reads within Hamming distance 2 were collapsed, with unmergeable singletons discarded. Reads were aligned against IMGT so that V, D and J genes, CDR3 length and insertions or deletions at six rearrangement sites could be assigned. Within each subset, clonotype counts were normalized to the number of sorted cells before true diversity and Gini coefficients were calculated with the tcR R package. The overlap coefficient, calculated on TCRB nucleotide sequences, was used to measure repertoire sharing. Out-of-frame TCRB sequences from naive cells were analyzed as a proxy for the pre-selection repertoire. TCRdb obtained this table from immuneACCESS and retained in-frame rearrangements with V and J assigned. These tables miss some clones; where compared with another copy, unresolved V genes account for less than half of the shortfall, and the remainder is unexplained. V and J calls and clone size are given by that table; D and trimming were obtained from the DNA. For this sample there are around 250,000 clones; approximately 14% appear just once. The top ten constitute roughly 0.019% of the sample.

This clone was observed a few times. The antigen this receptor binds is unknown. Base qualities are not recorded, but no much larger clone differs from it by a single base. Each donor gave one peripheral blood draw, averaging roughly 100 mL, which was collected into heparinised tubes. A BD FACSAria II and a panel including CD45RO, CCR7, CD25, CD127, CD95 and CD27 were used to sort naive, central memory, regulatory and stem cell-like memory CD4+ T cells. All sorted populations exceeded 95% purity. PBMCs were isolated immediately by Lymphoprep density gradient centrifugation and stained directly without culture. So that batch effects would be minimized, each experiment stained and sorted samples in pairs, pairing one healthy donor with one patient. The germline ends are 10 bases apart after V is trimmed by 9 bases and J by 1 base. Counted from cysteine to phenylalanine, this CDR3 has 13 amino acids. Only CDR3 DNA is held: 39 bases, read in frame from base 1. CDR1 and CDR2 (LNHDA, SQIVND) derive from the germline V gene (reference sequence).

The chain employs TRBV19 and TRBJ1-5, with the D gene not confidently named. The clonotype originates from a man aged 25-45 years with type 1 diabetes. Sequenced: naive CD4+ T cells from blood. What the cell subset or site label conveys for this sample: true naive CD4+ T cells. At the DNA level, the sequence is TGTGCCAGCCAACGCGGAAGCAATCAGCCCCAGCATTTT. Translation gives CASQRGSNQPQHF.